What follows describes a single T cell receptor (beta chain). Antigen specificity is unknown. This sample was taken from a study of T cells in localized non-small cell lung cancer. Study results and limitations: With higher T cell density in blood came longer overall survival. Within adjacent lung there appeared a median around 55 of the top 100 tumor clones. Highest T cell clonality was seen in uninvolved adjacent lung, surpassing that measured in tumor.

Assay: immunoSEQ multiplex PCR; the TCRdb copy retains only in-frame clones and omits some. This table has fewer than 3,500 clones, around 25% appearing once. The specimen was normal lung tissue next to the tumor, collected before any cancer treatment. The clonotype originates from a female donor aged 60 or older with stage I squamous cell lung carcinoma.

In DNA, the CDR3 is TGTGCCAGCAGCTTCGGGGGGCTGGGGGCTAATGAAAAACTGTTTTTT. As protein: CASSFGGLGANEKLFF. J is TRBJ1-4 and V is TRBV11-3; D is perhaps TRBD1 (6 bases). CDR3 length equals 16 residues. In germline, CDR1 is SGHNT, CDR2 YENEEA. Trimming pared 3 bases from V and 3 bases from J, leaving 14 bases between.